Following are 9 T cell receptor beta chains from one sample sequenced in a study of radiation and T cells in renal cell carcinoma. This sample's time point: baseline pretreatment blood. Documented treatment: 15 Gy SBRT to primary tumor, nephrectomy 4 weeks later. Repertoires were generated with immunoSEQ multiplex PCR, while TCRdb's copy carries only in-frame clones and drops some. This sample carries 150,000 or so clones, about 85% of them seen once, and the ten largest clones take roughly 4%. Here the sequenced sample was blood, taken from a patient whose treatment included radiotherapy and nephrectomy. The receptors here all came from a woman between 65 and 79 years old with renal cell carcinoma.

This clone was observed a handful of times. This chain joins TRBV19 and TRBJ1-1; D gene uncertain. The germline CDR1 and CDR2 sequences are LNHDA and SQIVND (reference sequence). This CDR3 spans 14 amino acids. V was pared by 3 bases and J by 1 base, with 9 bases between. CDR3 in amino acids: CASSIGITNTEAFF. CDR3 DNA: TGTGCCAGTAGTATCGGGATTACGAACACTGAAGCTTTCTTT. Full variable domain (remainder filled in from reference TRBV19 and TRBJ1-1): DGGITQSPKYLFRKEGQNVTLSCEQNLNHDAMYWYRQDPGQGLRLIYYSQIVNDFQKGDIAEGYSVSREKKESFPLTVTSAQKNPTAFYLCASSIGITNTEAFFGQGTRLTVV.

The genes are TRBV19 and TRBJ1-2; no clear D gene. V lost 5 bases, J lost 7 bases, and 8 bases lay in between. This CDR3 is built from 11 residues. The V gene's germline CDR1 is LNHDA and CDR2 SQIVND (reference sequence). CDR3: CASSETAGYTF. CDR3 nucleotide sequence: TGTGCCAGTAGTGAGACCGCTGGCTACACCTTC.

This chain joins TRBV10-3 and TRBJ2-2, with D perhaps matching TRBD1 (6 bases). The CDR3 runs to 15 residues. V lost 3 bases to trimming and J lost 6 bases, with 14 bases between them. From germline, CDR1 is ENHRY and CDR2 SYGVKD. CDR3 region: CAISDRAGESGELFF. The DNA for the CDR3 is TGTGCCATCAGTGATAGGGCAGGGGAGTCCGGGGAGCTGTTTTTT.

CDR3 sequence reads: CASSLVGGGTDTQYF. CDR3 bases: TGCGCCAGCAGCTTGGTGGGGGGCGGCACAGATACGCAGTATTTT. This chain links TRBV5-1 with TRBJ2-3; the D call may be TRBD1 or TRBD2 (6 bases each). There are 15 residues in the CDR3. V was shortened by 0 bases and J by 1 base, with 9 bases between the two germline ends. Germline assignment: CDR1 SGHRS and CDR2 YFSETQ.

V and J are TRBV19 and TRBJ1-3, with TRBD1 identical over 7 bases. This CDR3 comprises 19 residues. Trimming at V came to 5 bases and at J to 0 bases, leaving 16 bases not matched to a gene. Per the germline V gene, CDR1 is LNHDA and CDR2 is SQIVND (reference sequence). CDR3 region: CASSAPYLRDSPSGNTIYF. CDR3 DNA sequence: TGTGCCAGTAGTGCACCGTACCTCAGGGACAGTCCCTCTGGAAACACCATATATTTT.

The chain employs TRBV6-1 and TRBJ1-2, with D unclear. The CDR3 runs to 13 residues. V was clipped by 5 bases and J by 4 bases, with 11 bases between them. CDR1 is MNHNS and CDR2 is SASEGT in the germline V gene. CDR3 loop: CASSTSTIYGYTF. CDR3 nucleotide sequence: TGTGCCAGCAGTACCAGTACCATCTATGGCTACACCTTC.

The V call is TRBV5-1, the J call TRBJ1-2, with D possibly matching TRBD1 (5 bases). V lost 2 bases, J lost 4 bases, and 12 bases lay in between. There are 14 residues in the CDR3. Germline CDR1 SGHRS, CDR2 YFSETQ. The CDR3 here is CASSFTRGTYGYTF. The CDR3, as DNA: TGCGCCAGCAGCTTTACAAGGGGCACCTATGGCTACACCTTC.

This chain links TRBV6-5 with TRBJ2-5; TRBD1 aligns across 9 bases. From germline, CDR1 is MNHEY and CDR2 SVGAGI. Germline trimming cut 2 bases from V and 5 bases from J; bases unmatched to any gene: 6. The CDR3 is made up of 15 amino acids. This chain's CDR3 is CASSYTGTGSETQYF. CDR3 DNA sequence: TGTGCCAGCAGTTACACCGGGACAGGGAGCGAGACCCAGTACTTC.

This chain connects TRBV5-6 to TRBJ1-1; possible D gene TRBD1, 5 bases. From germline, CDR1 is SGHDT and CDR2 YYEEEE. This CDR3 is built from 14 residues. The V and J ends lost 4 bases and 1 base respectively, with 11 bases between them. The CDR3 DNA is TGTGCCAGCAGCCCCGGGGCCGAGAACACTGAAGCTTTCTTT. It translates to CASSPGAENTEAFF.